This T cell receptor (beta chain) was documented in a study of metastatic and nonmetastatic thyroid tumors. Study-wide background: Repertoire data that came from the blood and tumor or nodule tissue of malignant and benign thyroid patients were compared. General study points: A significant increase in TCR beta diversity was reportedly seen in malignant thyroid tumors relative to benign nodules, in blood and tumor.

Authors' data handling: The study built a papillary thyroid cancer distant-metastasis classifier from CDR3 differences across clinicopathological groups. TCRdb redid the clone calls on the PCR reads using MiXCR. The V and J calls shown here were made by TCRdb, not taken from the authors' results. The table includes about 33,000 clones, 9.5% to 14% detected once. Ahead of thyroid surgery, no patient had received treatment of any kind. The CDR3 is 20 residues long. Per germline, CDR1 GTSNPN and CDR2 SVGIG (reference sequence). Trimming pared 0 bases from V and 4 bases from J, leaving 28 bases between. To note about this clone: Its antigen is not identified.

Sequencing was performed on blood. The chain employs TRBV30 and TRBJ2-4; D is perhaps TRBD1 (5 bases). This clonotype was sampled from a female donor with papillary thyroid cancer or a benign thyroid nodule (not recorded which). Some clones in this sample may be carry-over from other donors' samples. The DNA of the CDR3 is TGTGCCTGGAGTGTTTTTTCGGCCTCGACAGCCAGAACACAAAAAAACATTCAGTACTTC. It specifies CAWSVFSASTARTQKNIQYF.